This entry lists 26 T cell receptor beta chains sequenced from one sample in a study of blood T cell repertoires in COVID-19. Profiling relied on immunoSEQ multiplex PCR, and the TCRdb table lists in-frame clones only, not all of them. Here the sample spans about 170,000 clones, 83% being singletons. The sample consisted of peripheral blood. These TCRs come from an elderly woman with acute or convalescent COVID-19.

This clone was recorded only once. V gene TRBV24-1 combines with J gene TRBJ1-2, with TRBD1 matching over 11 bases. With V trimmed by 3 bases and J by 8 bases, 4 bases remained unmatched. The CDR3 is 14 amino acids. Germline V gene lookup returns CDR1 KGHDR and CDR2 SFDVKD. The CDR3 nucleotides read TGTGCCACCAGTGATAGGGACAGGGGGAGAGGCTACACCTTC. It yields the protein CATSDRDRGRGYTF.

CDR3 protein: CASSSSGGAPALSFF. Written as DNA, the CDR3 is TGTGCCAGCAGCTCTAGCGGGGGGGCCCCTGCCCTTTCGTTCTTC. The genes are TRBV7-9 and TRBJ2-1; 12 nucleotides line up with TRBD2. Germline V gene data show CDR1 as SEHNR and CDR2 as FQNEAQ (reference sequence). With V trimmed by 4 bases and J by 15 bases, 13 bases remained unmatched. The CDR3 contains 15 residues.

The CDR3 loop is CASRIHRAEAYGYTF. The CDR3 bases are TGTGCCAGTAGGATCCACAGGGCTGAGGCCTATGGCTACACCTTC. This sequence joins TRBV19 and TRBJ1-2, with TRBD1 as a possible D gene (6 bases). Germline CDR1 and CDR2: LNHDA and SQIVND (reference sequence). V lost 6 bases, J lost 4 bases, and 18 bases lay in between. This CDR3 contains 15 residues.

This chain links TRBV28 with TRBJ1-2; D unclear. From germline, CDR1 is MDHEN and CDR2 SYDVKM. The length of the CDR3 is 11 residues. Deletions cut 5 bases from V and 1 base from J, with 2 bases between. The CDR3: CASSLNYGYTF. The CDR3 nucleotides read TGTGCCAGCAGTCTTAACTATGGCTACACCTTC.

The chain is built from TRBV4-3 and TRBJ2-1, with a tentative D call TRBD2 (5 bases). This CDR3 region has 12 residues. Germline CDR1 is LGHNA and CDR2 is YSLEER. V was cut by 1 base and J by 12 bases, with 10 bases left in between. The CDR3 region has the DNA TGCGCCAGCAGCCAAGGTGGAGAGGGGCAGTTCTTC. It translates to CASSQGGEGQFF.

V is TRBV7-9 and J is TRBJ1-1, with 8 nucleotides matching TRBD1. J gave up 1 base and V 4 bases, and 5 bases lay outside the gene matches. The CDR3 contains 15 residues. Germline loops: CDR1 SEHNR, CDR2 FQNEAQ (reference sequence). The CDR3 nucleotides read TGTGCCAGCAGCTCACGACAGGGGACGAACACTGAAGCTTTCTTT. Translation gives CASSSRQGTNTEAFF.

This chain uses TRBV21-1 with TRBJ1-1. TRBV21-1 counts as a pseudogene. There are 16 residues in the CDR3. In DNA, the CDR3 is TGTGCCAGCAGCAAAGAATCGGGGGATCGGAACACTGAAGCTTTCTTT. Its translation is CASSKESGDRNTEAFF.

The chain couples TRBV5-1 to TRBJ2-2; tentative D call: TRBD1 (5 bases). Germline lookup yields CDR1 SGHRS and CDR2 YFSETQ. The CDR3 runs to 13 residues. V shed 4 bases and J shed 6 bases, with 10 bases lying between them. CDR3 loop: CASSIQGSGELFF. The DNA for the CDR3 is TGCGCCAGCAGCATCCAGGGATCCGGGGAGCTGTTTTTT.

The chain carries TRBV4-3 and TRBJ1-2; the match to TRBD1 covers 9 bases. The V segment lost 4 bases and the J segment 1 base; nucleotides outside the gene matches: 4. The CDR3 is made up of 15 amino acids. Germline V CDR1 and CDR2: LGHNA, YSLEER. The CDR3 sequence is CASSRQTGGNYGYTF. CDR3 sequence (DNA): TGCGCCAGCAGCCGCCAGACAGGGGGTAACTATGGCTACACCTTC.

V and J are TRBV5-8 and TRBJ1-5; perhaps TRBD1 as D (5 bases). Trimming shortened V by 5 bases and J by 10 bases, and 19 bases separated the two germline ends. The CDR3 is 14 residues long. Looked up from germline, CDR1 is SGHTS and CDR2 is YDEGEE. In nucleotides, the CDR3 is TGTGCCAGCAGACCCAGGGTGACCACCAGCCCCCAGCATTTT. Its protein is CASRPRVTTSPQHF.

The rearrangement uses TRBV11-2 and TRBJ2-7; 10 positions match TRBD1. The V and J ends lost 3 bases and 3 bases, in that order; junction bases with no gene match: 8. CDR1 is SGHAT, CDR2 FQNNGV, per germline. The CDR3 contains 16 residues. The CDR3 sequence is CASSFSRQGAYYEQYF. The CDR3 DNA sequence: TGTGCCAGCAGCTTCTCCAGACAGGGGGCGTACTACGAGCAGTACTTC.

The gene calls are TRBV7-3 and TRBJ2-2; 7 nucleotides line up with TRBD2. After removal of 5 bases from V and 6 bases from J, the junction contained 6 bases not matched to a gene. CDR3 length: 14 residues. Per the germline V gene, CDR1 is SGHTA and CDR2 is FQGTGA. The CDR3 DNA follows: TGTGCCAGCAGCACCCTAGCGGCGGCCGGGGAGCTGTTTTTT. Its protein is CASSTLAAAGELFF.

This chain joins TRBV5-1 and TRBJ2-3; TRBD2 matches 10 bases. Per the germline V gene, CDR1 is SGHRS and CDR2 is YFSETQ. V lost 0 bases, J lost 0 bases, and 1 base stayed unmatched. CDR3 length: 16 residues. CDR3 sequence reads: CASSLASGGSTDTQYF. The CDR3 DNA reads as TGCGCCAGCAGCTTGGCTAGCGGGGGAAGCACAGATACGCAGTATTTT.

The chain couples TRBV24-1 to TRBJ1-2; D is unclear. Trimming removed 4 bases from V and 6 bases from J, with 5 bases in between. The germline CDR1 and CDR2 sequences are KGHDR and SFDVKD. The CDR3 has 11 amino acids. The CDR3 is CATSEGDGYTF. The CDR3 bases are TGTGCCACCAGTGAAGGAGATGGCTACACCTTC.

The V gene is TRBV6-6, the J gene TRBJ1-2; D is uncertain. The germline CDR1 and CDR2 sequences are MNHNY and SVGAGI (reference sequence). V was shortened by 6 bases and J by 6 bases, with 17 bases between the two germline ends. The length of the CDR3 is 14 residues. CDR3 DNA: TGTGCCAGCAGAACCACCGGGTCTACTCATGGCTACACCTTC. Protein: CASRTTGSTHGYTF.

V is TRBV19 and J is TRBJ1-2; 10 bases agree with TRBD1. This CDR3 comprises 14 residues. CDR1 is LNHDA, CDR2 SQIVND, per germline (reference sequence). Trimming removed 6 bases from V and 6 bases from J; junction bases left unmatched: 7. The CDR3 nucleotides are TGTGCCAGTAGATCGACAGGGGGCGCAAATGGCTACACCTTC. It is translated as CASRSTGGANGYTF. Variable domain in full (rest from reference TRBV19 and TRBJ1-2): DGGITQSPKYLFRKEGQNVTLSCEQNLNHDAMYWYRQDPGQGLRLIYYSQIVNDFQKGDIAEGYSVSREKKESFPLTVTSAQKNPTAFYLCASRSTGGANGYTFGSGTRLTVV.

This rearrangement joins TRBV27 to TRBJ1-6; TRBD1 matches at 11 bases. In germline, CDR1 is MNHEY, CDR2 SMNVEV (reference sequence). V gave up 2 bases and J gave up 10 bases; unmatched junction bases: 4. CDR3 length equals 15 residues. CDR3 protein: CASSLGQGAGSPLHF. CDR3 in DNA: TGTGCCAGCAGTTTAGGACAGGGGGCGGGATCACCCCTCCACTTT.

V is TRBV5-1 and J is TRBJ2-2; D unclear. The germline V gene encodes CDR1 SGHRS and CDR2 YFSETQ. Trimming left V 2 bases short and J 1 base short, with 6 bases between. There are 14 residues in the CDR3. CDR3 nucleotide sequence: TGCGCCAGCAGCTTCGACATGAACACCGGGGAGCTGTTTTTT. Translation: CASSFDMNTGELFF.

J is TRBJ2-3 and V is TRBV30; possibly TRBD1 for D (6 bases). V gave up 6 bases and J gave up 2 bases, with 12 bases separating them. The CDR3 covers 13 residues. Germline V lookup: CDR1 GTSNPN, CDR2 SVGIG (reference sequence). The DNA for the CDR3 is TGTGCCTGCGGGACATCCTTCACAGATACGCAGTATTTT. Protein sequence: CACGTSFTDTQYF.

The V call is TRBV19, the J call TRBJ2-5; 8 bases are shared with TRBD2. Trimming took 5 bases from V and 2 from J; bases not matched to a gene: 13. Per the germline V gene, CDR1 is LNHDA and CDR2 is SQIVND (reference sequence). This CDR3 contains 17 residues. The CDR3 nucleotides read TGTGCCAGTAGTTCAGGAGGGCTAGCGGGCCCGCAAGAGACCCAGTACTTC. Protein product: CASSSGGLAGPQETQYF.

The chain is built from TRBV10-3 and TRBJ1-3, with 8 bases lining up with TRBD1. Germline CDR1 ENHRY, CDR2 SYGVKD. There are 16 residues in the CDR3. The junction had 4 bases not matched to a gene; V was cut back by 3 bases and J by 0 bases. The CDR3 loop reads CAISDPDRASGNTIYF. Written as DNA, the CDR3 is TGTGCCATCAGTGACCCGGACAGGGCCTCTGGAAACACCATATATTTT.

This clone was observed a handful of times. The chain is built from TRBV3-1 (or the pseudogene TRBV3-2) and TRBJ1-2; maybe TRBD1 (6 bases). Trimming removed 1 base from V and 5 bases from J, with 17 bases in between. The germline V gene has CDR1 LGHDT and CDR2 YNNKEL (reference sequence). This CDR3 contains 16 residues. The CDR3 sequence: CASSQVSGQGQYGYTF. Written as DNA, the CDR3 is TGTGCCAGCAGCCAAGTATCGGGCCAGGGGCAGTATGGCTACACCTTC.

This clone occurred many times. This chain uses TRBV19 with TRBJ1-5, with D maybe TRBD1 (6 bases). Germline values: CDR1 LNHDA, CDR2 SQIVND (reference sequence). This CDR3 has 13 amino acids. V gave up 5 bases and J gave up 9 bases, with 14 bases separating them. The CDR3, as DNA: TGTGCCAGTAGTCCCGAACAGGGACGGCCCCAGCATTTT. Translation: CASSPEQGRPQHF.

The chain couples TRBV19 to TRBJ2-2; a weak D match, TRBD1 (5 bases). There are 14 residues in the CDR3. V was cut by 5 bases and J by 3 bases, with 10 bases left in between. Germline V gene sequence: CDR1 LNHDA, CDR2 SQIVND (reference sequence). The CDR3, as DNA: TGTGCCAGTAGTTATCAGGGTCACACCGGGGAGCTGTTTTTT. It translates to CASSYQGHTGELFF.

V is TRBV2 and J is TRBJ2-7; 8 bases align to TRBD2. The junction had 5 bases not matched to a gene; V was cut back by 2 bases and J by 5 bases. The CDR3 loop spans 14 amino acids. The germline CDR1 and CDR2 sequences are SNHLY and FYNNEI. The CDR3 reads CASSESLRGDEQYF. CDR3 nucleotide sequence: TGTGCCAGCAGTGAAAGTTTGCGGGGGGACGAGCAGTACTTC.

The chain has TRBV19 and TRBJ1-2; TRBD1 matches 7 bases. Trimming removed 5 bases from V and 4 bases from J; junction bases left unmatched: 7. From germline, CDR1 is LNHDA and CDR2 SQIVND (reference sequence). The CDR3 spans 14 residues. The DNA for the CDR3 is TGTGCCAGTAGTCCCCTCGGGACAGCCTATGGCTACACCTTC. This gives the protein CASSPLGTAYGYTF.